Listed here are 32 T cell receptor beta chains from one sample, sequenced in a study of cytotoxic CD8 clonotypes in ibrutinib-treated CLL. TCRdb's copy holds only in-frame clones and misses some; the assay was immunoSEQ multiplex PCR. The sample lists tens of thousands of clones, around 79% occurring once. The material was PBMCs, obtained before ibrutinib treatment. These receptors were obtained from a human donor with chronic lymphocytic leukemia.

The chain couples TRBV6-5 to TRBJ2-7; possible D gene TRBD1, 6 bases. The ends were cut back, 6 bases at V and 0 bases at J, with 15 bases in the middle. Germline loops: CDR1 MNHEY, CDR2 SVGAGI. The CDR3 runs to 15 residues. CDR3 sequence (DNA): TGTGCCAGCAGACGTGGACAGATTAGCTCCTACGAGCAGTACTTC. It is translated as CASRRGQISSYEQYF.

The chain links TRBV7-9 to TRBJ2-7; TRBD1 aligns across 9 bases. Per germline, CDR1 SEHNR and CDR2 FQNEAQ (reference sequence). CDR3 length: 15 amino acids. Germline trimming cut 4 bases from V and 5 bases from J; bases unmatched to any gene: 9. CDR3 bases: TGTGCCAGCAGCTATGGGACAGGGTGGGTCCACGAGCAGTACTTC. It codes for CASSYGTGWVHEQYF.

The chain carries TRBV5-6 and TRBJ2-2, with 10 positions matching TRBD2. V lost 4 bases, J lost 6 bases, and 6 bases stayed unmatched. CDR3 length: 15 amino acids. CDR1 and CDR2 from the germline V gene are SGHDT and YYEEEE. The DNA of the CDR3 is TGTGCCAGCAGCAGTAGCGGGGGGTTTTCCGGGGAGCTGTTTTTT. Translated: CASSSSGGFSGELFF.

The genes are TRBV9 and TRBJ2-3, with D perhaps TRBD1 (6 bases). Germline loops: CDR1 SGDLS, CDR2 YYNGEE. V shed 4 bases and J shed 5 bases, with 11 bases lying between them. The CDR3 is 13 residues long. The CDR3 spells CASSTTGRDTQYF. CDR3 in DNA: TGTGCCAGCAGCACCACAGGGAGAGATACGCAGTATTTT.

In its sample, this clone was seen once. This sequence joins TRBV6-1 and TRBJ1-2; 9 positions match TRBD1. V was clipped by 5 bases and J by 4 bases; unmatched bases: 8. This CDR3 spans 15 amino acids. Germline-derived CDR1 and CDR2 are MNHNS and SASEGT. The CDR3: CASSFTTGGTYGYTF. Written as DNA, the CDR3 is TGTGCCAGCAGTTTTACGACAGGGGGGACCTATGGCTACACCTTC.

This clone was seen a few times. The CDR3 spells CASRLSAGGPDTQYF. CDR3 nucleotide sequence: TGTGCCAGCAGATTATCAGCGGGAGGGCCAGATACGCAGTATTTT. The rearrangement joins TRBV6-1 to TRBJ2-3; TRBD2 aligns across 10 bases. Germline lookup yields CDR1 MNHNS and CDR2 SASEGT. The CDR3 has 15 residues. V dropped 6 bases and J dropped 4; count of bases not matched to a gene: 7.

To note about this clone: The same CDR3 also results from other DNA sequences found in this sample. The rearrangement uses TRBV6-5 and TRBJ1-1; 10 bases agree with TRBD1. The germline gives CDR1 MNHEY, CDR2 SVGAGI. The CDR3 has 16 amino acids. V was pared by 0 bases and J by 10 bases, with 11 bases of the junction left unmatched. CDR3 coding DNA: TGTGCCAGCAGTTACTCTATTGGACAGGGGGTTCCAGGAGCTTTCTTT. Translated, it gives CASSYSIGQGVPGAFF.

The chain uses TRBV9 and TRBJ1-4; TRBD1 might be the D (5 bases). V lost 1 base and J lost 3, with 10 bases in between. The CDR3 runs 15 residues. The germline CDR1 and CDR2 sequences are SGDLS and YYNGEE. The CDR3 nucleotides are TGTGCCAGCAGCGTATTGGGGGTGCCTAATGAAAAACTGTTTTTT. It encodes CASSVLGVPNEKLFF.

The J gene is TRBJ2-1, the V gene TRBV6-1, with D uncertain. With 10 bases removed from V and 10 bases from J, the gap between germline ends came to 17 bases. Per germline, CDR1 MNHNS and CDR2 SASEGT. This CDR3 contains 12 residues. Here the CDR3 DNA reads TGTGCCACCTTCTCCCAACGGGCCGAGCAGTTCTTC. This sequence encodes CATFSQRAEQFF.

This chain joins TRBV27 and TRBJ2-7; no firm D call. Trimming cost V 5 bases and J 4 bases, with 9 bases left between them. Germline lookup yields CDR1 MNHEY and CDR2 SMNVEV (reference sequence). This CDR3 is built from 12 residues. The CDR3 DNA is TGTGCCAGCAGTCCCCCCGGGTACGAGCAGTACTTC. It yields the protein CASSPPGYEQYF.

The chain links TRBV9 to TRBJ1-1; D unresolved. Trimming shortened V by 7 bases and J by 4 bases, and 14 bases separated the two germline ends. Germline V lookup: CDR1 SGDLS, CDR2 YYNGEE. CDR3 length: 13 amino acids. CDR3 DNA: TGTGCCAGCTCAATCGATGCTCCCACTGAAGCTTTCTTT. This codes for CASSIDAPTEAFF.

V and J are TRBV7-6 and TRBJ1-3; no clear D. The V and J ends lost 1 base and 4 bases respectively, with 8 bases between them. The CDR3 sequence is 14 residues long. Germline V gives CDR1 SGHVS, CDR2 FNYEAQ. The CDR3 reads CASSLVPSGNTIYF. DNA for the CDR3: TGTGCCAGCAGCTTAGTGCCTTCAGGAAACACCATATATTTT.

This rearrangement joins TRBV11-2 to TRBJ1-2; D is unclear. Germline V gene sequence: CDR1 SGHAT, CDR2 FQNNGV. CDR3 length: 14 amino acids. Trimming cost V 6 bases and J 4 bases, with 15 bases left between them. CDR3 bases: TGTGCCAGCAGACCCCCGGGTGGGTTCTATGGCTACACCTTC. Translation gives CASRPPGGFYGYTF. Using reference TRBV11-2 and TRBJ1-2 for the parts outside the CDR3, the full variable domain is EAGVAQSPRYKIIEKRQSVAFWCNPISGHATLYWYQQILGQGPKLLIQFQNNGVVDDSQLPKDRFSAERLKGVDSTLKIQPAKLEDSAVYLCASRPPGGFYGYTFGSGTRLTVV.

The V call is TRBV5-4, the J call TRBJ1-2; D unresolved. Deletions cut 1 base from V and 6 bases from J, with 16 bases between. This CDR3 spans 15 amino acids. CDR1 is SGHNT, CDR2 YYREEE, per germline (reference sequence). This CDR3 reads CASSLSLYGQHGYTF. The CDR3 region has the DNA TGTGCCAGCAGCTTGTCGTTATACGGGCAGCATGGCTACACCTTC.

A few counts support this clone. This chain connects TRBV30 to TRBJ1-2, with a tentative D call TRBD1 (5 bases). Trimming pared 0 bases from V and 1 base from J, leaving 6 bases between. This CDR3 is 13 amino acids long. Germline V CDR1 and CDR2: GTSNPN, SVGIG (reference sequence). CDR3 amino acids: CAWSVGVNYGYTF. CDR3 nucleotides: TGTGCCTGGAGTGTAGGGGTTAACTATGGCTACACCTTC.

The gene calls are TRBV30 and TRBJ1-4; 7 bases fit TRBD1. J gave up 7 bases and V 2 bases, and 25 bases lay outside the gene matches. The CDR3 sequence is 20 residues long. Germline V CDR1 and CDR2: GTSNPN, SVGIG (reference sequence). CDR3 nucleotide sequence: TGTGCCTGGAGTTATACCGGGTACCGGGGGGAACAGGGGCGTGGTGAAAAACTGTTTTTT. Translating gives CAWSYTGYRGEQGRGEKLFF.

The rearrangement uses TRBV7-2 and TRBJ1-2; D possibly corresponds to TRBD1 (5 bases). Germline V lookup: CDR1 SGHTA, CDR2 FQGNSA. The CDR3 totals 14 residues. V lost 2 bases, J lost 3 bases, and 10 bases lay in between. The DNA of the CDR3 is TGTGCCAGCAGCTTACACGGGGGGGACTATGGCTACACCTTC. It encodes CASSLHGGDYGYTF.

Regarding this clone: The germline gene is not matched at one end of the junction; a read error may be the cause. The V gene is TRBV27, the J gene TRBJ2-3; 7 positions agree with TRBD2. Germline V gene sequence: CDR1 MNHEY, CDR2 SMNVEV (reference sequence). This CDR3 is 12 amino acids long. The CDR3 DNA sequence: TGTGCCAGCAGTGGAGGAAGCGGGGAGGTCCTTTTT. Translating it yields CASSGGSGEVLF.

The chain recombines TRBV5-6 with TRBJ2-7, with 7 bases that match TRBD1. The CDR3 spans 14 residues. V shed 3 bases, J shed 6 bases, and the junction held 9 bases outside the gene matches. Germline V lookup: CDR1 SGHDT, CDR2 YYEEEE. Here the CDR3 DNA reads TGTGCCAGCAGCTCTTCCGGACAGGCCCGCGAGCAGTACTTC. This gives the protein CASSSSGQAREQYF.

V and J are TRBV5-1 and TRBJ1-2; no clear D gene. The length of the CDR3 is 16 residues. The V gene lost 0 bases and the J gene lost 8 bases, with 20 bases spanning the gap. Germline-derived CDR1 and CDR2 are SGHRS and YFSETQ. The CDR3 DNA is TGCGCCAGCAGCTTGGTTCAGTTCTCTGAGAGATTAGGCTACACCTTC. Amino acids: CASSLVQFSERLGYTF. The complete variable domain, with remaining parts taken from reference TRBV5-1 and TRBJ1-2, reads KAGVTQTPRYLIKTRGQQVTLSCSPISGHRSVSWYQQTPGQGLQFLFEYFSETQRNKGNFPGRFSGRQFSNSRSEMNVSTLELGDSALYLCASSLVQFSERLGYTFGSGTRLTVV.

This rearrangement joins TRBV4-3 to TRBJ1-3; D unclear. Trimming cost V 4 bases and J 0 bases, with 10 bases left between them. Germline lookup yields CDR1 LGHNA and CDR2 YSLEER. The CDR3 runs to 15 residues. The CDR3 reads CASSLYTFSGNTIYF. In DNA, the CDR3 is TGCGCCAGCAGCCTTTACACATTCTCTGGAAACACCATATATTTT.

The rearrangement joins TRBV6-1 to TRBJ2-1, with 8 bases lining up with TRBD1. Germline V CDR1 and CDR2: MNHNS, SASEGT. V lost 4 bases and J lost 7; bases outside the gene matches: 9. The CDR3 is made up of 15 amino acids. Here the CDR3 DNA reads TGTGCCAGCAGTGTGGGAGGACAGGGTAGGAATGAGCAGTTCTTC. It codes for CASSVGGQGRNEQFF.

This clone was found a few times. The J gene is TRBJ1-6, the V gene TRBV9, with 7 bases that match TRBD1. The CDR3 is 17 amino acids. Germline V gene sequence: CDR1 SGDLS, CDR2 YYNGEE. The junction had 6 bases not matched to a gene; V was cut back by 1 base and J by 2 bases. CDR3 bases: TGTGCCAGCAGCGTAAGTGGTCAGGGGGCCTATAATTCACCCCTCCACTTT. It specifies CASSVSGQGAYNSPLHF.

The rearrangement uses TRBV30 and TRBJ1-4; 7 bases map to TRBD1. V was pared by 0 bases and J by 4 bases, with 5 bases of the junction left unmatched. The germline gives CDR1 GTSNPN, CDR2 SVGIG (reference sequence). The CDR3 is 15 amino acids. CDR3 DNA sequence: TGTGCCTGGAGTGTTGTGACAGGGCTTAATGAAAAACTGTTTTTT. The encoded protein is CAWSVVTGLNEKLFF.

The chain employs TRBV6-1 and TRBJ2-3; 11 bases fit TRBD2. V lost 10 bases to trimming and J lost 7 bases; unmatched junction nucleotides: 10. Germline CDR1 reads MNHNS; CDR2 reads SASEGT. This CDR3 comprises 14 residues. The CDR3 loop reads CATYSGGAHYTQYF. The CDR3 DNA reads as TGTGCCACCTATAGCGGGGGGGCCCATTATACGCAGTATTTT.

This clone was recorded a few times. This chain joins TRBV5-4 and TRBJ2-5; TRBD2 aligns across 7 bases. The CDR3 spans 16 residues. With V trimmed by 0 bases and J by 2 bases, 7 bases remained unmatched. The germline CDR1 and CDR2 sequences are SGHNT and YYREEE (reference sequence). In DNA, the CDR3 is TGTGCCAGCAGCTTGGGTGGAGCGGGAAGACAAGAGACCCAGTACTTC. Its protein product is CASSLGGAGRQETQYF.

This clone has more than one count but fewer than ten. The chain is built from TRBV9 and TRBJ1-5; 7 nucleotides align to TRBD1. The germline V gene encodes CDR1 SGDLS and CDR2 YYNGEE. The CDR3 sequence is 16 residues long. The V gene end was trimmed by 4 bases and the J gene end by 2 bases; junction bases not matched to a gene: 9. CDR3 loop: CASSSGGGQGNQPQHF. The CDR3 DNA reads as TGTGCCAGCAGCTCGGGAGGTGGACAGGGCAATCAGCCCCAGCATTTT.

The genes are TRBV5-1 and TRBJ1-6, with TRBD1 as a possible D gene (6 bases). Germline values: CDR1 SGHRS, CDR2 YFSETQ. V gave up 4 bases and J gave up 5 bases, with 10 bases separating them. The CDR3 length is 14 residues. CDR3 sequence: CASSLQGHNSPLHF. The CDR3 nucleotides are TGCGCCAGCAGCCTACAGGGCCATAATTCACCCCTCCACTTT.

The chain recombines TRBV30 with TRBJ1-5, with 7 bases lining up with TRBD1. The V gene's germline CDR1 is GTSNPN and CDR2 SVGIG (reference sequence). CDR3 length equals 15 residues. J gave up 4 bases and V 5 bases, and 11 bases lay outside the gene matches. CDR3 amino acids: CAWEEGQVTNQPQHF. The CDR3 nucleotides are TGTGCCTGGGAAGAAGGACAGGTTACTAATCAGCCCCAGCATTTT.

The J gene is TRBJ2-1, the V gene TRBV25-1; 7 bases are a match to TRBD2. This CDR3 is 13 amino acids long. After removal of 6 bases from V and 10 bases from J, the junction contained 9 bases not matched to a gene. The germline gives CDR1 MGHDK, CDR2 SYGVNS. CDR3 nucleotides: TGTGCCAGCAGGAGACTAGCCGCAAGGGAGCAGTTCTTC. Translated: CASRRLAAREQFF.

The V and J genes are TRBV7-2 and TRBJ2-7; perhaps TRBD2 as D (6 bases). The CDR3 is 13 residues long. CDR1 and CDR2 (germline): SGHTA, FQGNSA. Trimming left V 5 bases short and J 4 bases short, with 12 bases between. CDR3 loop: CASSELARYEQYF. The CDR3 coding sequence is TGTGCCAGCAGCGAACTAGCCCGATACGAGCAGTACTTC.

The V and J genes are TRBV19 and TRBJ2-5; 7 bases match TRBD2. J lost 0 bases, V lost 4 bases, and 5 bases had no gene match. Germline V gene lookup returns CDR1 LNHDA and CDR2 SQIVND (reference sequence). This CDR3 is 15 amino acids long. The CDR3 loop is CASSKSGMYQETQYF. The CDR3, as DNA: TGTGCCAGTAGTAAAAGCGGGATGTACCAAGAGACCCAGTACTTC.